The subject of this entry is one T cell receptor beta chain. Its antigen remains unidentified. Clones were sequenced by immunoSEQ multiplex PCR, and TCRdb holds only the in-frame ones, with some missing. The sample lists 5,600 or so clones, around 92% occurring once. These data originate in a study of brain T cells in children with intractable seizures. Surgery cases with the highest brain T cell transcript signatures were chosen for sequencing. Study-wide results and caveats: Clones missing pre-surgery may reflect undersampling of that blood sample.

Deletions cut 4 bases from V and 1 base from J, with 11 bases between. Germline V gene data show CDR1 as SGHRS and CDR2 as YFSETQ. This CDR3 is built from 14 residues. This receptor was obtained from a boy under two years old with focal cortical dysplasia and intractable seizures. The V and J genes are TRBV5-1 and TRBJ1-1, with D possibly TRBD1 on 5 matching bases. Sequencing was performed on resected brain tissue, taken at surgery. The CDR3 sequence: CASSPLRGNTEAFF. CDR3 DNA sequence: TGCGCCAGCAGCCCGCTAAGGGGGAACACTGAAGCTTTCTTT.